This T cell receptor beta chain was profiled in a study of beta chain features in type 1 diabetes. Findings and caveats of the study: Researchers report that Type 1 diabetes patients had moderately but significantly shorter TCRB CDR3s across all four CD4+ subsets. Cells with high TCR expression could be over-represented when cDNA is sequenced. Insertion counts at VDJ junctions were lower in type 1 diabetes patients, who also showed more deletions there.

Expressed TCRB transcripts got sequenced, as all isolated RNA was reverse transcribed. Libraries were prepared by immunoSEQ multiplex PCR; TCRdb keeps only in-frame clonotypes and omits some of them. In the table there are a few hundred thousand clones, 9.5% to 10% of which are singletons. For this clone: Its antigen is unknown.

The CDR3 is made up of 11 amino acids. The germline V gene encodes CDR1 SGHTA and CDR2 FQGNSA. The germline V and J ends were trimmed by 10 bases and 1 base, with 7 bases remaining between them. On average, the one heparinised blood draw given by each donor was approximately 100 mL. This chain joins TRBV7-2 and TRBJ2-5; D not resolved. This TCR came from a man aged 25 to 40 with type 1 diabetes. Material for sequencing was central memory CD4+ T cells from blood. In nucleotides, the CDR3 is TGTGCCATACTCGCCCAAGAGACCCAGTACTTC. Its protein product is CAILAQETQYF.